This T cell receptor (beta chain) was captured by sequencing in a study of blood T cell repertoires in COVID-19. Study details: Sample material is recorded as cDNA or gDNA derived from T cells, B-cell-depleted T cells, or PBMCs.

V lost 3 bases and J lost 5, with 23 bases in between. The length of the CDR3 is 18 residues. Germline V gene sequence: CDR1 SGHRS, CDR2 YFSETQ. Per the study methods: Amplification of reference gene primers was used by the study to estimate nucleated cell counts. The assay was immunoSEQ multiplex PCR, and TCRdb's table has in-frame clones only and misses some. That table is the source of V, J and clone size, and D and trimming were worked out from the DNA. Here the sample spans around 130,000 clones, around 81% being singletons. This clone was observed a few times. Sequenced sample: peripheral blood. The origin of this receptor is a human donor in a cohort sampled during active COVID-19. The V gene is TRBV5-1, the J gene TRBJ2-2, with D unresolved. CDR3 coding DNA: TGCGCCAGCAGCTCGGGTTCAGTTAGCTCCCTTCGAACCGGGGAGCTGTTTTTT. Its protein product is CASSSGSVSSLRTGELFF.